The 12 T cell receptor beta chains below were found in one sample sequenced in a study of shared clonotypes between healthy human individuals. The repertoire was sequenced with immunoSEQ multiplex PCR; TCRdb's copy has only in-frame clones and lacks some. In the table there are some 2,500,000 clones, 80% to 95% of which are singletons. The source material was naive CD4+ T cells from PBMCs. The sample's subset: CD45RA+ positively selected. These receptors were taken from a man aged 18-30 years in good health. Some clones in this sample may be carry-over from other donors' samples.

This clone was observed a single time. The chain uses TRBV11-1 and TRBJ2-2, with 13 nucleotides matching TRBD2. This CDR3 comprises 18 residues. Germline V gene data show CDR1 as SGHAT and CDR2 as FQDESV (reference sequence). V trimming: 7 bases; J trimming: 1 base; junction bases outside the gene matches: 9. The CDR3 DNA is TGTGCCAGCATGATTGAACTAGCGGGAGGGCGGAACACCGGGGAGCTGTTTTTT. Its translation: CASMIELAGGRNTGELFF. The full variable domain, in which reference TRBV11-1 and TRBJ2-2 provide the parts outside the CDR3, is EAEVAQSPRYKITEKSQAVAFWCDPISGHATLYWYRQILGQGPELLVQFQDESVVDDSQLPKDRFSAERLKGVDSTLKIQPAELGDSAMYLCASMIELAGGRNTGELFFGEGSRLTVL.

The rearrangement links TRBV15 to TRBJ2-7; D is perhaps TRBD1 (6 bases). Trimming shortened V by 1 base and J by 4 bases, and 14 bases separated the two germline ends. CDR3 length: 15 residues. The germline CDR1 and CDR2 sequences are LNHNV and YYDKDF (reference sequence). CDR3 region: CATSRAGAKSYEQYF. The DNA for the CDR3 is TGTGCCACCAGCAGAGCAGGGGCTAAAAGTTACGAGCAGTACTTC.

As concerns this clone: The junction does not match germline at one end; this may be a read error. This CDR3 is also generated by other DNA sequences in the sample. The CDR3 sequence: CSAGEAFF. The CDR3 nucleotides read TGCAGTGCTGGAGAAGCTTTCTTT. The chain links TRBV20-1 to TRBJ1-1; D is unclear. Germline CDR1 reads DFQATT; CDR2 reads SNEGSKA (reference sequence). CDR3 length equals 8 residues.

The rearrangement links TRBV7-8 to TRBJ2-3, with TRBD1 matching over 7 bases. Trimming took 5 bases from V and 0 from J; bases not matched to a gene: 8. The CDR3 totals 16 residues. Germline lookup yields CDR1 SGHVS and CDR2 FQNEAQ. The CDR3 DNA is TGTGCCAGCAGCGTTAGACAGGGACAGAGCACAGATACGCAGTATTTT. This encodes CASSVRQGQSTDTQYF.

The CDR3 is CAWRKTGGSYGYTF. CDR3 nucleotide sequence: TGTGCCTGGAGGAAGACAGGGGGAAGCTATGGCTACACCTTC. This sequence joins TRBV30 and TRBJ1-2; 9 bases fit TRBD1. Germline V lookup: CDR1 GTSNPN, CDR2 SVGIG (reference sequence). The length of the CDR3 is 14 residues. The J segment lost 4 bases and the V segment lost 3 bases, leaving 6 bases of the junction unmatched.

The rearrangement joins TRBV20-1 to TRBJ1-2, with D possibly TRBD1 on 6 matching bases. Per germline, CDR1 DFQATT and CDR2 SNEGSKA (reference sequence). The CDR3 is 11 residues long. The V and J ends lost 2 bases and 7 bases respectively, with 8 bases between them. The CDR3 is CSARLRGGYTF. In nucleotides, the CDR3 is TGCAGTGCTAGACTCAGGGGTGGCTACACCTTC.

This clone was counted once. Other DNA sequences within the sample encode an identical CDR3. The V gene is TRBV28, the J gene TRBJ2-5, with a tentative D call TRBD2 (5 bases). Germline V lookup: CDR1 MDHEN, CDR2 SYDVKM. The CDR3 runs to 12 residues. V was cut by 6 bases and J by 5 bases, with 10 bases left in between. The CDR3 DNA is TGTGCCAGCAGCAGCCCGGGGGAGACCCAGTACTTC. Protein sequence: CASSSPGETQYF. Full variable domain (outside the CDR3, taken from reference TRBV28 and TRBJ2-5): DVKVTQSSRYLVKRTGEKVFLECVQDMDHENMFWYRQDPGLGLRLIYFSYDVKMKEKGDIPEGYSVSREKKERFSLILESASTNQTSMYLCASSSPGETQYFGPGTRLLVL.

V and J are TRBV28 and TRBJ1-1; D unresolved. Per the germline V gene, CDR1 is MDHEN and CDR2 is SYDVKM. This CDR3 region has 18 residues. V lost 7 bases, J lost 0 bases, and 24 bases lay in between. This CDR3 is CASTPYSLKPPMNTEAFF. For the CDR3, the DNA is TGTGCCAGCACCCCTTACTCCCTGAAGCCTCCCATGAACACTGAAGCTTTCTTT.

This clone was picked up one time. The V and J genes are TRBV4-3 and TRBJ2-3, with unresolved D. Germline V gives CDR1 LGHNA, CDR2 YSLEER. Trimming cost V 4 bases and J 6 bases, with 23 bases left between them. CDR3 length equals 17 residues. Here the CDR3 reads CASSRAGGYQESDTQYF. CDR3 in DNA: TGCGCCAGCAGCCGGGCTGGCGGATACCAAGAATCGGATACGCAGTATTTT.

The V and J genes are TRBV6-5 and TRBJ2-3; tentative D call: TRBD2 (6 bases). The CDR3 sequence is 15 residues long. Germline loops: CDR1 MNHEY, CDR2 SVGAGI. The ends were cut back, 5 bases at V and 3 bases at J, with 15 bases in the middle. The CDR3 spells CASSGGTVGTDTQYF. CDR3 coding DNA: TGTGCCAGCAGTGGAGGGACTGTGGGAACAGATACGCAGTATTTT.

The chain employs TRBV6-5 and TRBJ2-2, with TRBD1 matching 8 bases. The germline gives CDR1 MNHEY, CDR2 SVGAGI. V lost 5 bases and J lost 4; bases outside the gene matches: 6. The CDR3 sequence is 15 residues long. The CDR3 protein is CASSPPGQATGELFF. Written as DNA, the CDR3 is TGTGCCAGCAGTCCCCCGGGACAGGCCACCGGGGAGCTGTTTTTT.

This clone showed up just once. The V gene is TRBV2, the J gene TRBJ2-1, with 10 bases aligning to TRBD2. The V segment lost 7 bases and the J segment 3 bases; nucleotides outside the gene matches: 9. The germline V gene encodes CDR1 SNHLY and CDR2 FYNNEI. The CDR3 totals 16 residues. The CDR3 DNA follows: TGTGCCAGCAAGGTCGGACTAGCGGTCGACTACAATGAGCAGTTCTTC. This translates into CASKVGLAVDYNEQFF.